These 8 T cell receptor beta chains were sequenced from one sample in a study of cytotoxic CD8 clonotypes in ibrutinib-treated CLL. This table comes from immunoSEQ multiplex PCR, and its TCRdb copy is limited to in-frame clones, with some not included. The table shows roughly 180,000 clones, with about 72% occurring only once. The specimen was PBMCs, collected after 24 months of ibrutinib treatment. The receptors were sampled from a human donor with chronic lymphocytic leukemia.

V gene TRBV7-6 combines with J gene TRBJ1-4; unclear D gene. The germline CDR1 and CDR2 sequences are SGHVS and FNYEAQ. Deletions cut 5 bases from V and 5 bases from J, with 6 bases between. The CDR3 is 12 amino acids. In DNA form, the CDR3 reads TGTGCCAGCAGCCTCAGGAATGAAAAACTGTTTTTT. Translated: CASSLRNEKLFF.

This clone was recorded once. The chain has TRBV7-9 and TRBJ2-7; D call uncertain. This CDR3 is 13 amino acids long. Germline loops: CDR1 SEHNR, CDR2 FQNEAQ (reference sequence). The ends were cut back, 4 bases at V and 0 bases at J, with 7 bases in the middle. CDR3 sequence: CASSSTVSYEQYF. The CDR3 DNA sequence: TGTGCCAGCAGCTCTACGGTCTCCTACGAGCAGTACTTC.

This clone was counted only a few times. The J gene is TRBJ2-1, the V gene TRBV29-1, with 10 bases that match TRBD2. V dropped 4 bases and J dropped 4; count of bases not matched to a gene: 1. Per the germline V gene, CDR1 is SQVTM and CDR2 is ANQGSEA. The CDR3 totals 13 residues. The CDR3 sequence: CSVGTSGYNEQFF. CDR3 nucleotide sequence: TGCAGCGTTGGGACTAGCGGATACAATGAGCAGTTCTTC.

This sequence joins TRBV5-4 and TRBJ2-3, with TRBD2 identical over 7 bases. The germline gives CDR1 SGHNT, CDR2 YYREEE (reference sequence). Unmatched junction bases numbered 8, after V lost 4 bases and J lost 3 bases. The CDR3 is made up of 15 amino acids. The CDR3 DNA follows: TGTGCCAGCAGCGGCCCGGGGAGGGGAACAGATACGCAGTATTTT. It translates to CASSGPGRGTDTQYF.

The chain links TRBV7-9 to TRBJ2-4; D remains ambiguous. CDR1 is SEHNR, CDR2 FQNEAQ, per germline (reference sequence). The CDR3 loop spans 16 amino acids. Trimming shortened V by 5 bases and J by 1 base, and 15 bases separated the two germline ends. The CDR3 coding sequence is TGTGCCAGCAGCCCCCCAGTTGCCCCGGCCAAAAACATTCAGTACTTC. It specifies CASSPPVAPAKNIQYF.

The chain combines TRBV27 with TRBJ2-1; TRBD2 agrees at 8 bases. This CDR3 has 19 amino acids. Germline V lookup: CDR1 MNHEY, CDR2 SMNVEV (reference sequence). The V and J ends lost 3 bases and 4 bases, in that order; junction bases with no gene match: 17. The CDR3 nucleotides are TGTGCCAGCAGTTTTAGGTTGGCAGCCGGGAGGGAGGTTTACAATGAGCAGTTCTTC. Amino acids: CASSFRLAAGREVYNEQFF.

The chain uses TRBV5-6 and TRBJ1-1, with D possibly being TRBD1 (6 bases). The V and J ends lost 4 bases and 0 bases respectively, with 13 bases between them. The CDR3 spans 15 residues. Germline assignment: CDR1 SGHDT and CDR2 YYEEEE. Written as DNA, the CDR3 is TGTGCCAGCAGCCTAGGGGGAAGTCTGAACACTGAAGCTTTCTTT. Translating it yields CASSLGGSLNTEAFF.

The chain joins TRBV7-9 to TRBJ1-2; the D is unclear. The CDR3 contains 12 residues. Per germline, CDR1 SEHNR and CDR2 FQNEAQ (reference sequence). V was trimmed by 5 bases and J by 5 bases, leaving 9 bases between them. In nucleotides, the CDR3 is TGTGCCAGCAGCCGCTTGGGATATGGCTACACCTTC. Translating it yields CASSRLGYGYTF.